This TCR beta chain stems from a study of T cell responses to AZD1222 COVID-19 vaccine. Findings and caveats of the study: Clonal diversity was possibly underestimated, and white British individuals and females predominated among donors. The peak T cell response came first, and repertoires were sampled only after it. Spike-specific TCRs gained breadth and depth after people received two AZD1222 doses.

The CDR3 runs to 14 residues. Trimming left V 3 bases short and J 1 base short, with 9 bases between. Germline V lookup: CDR1 KGHSH, CDR2 LQKENI. Pooling was applied to second doses at about 4 or about 12 weeks. Concerning this clone: The antigen remains unidentified. At the DNA level, this CDR3 is encoded by other sequences in the same sample as well.

Here immunoSEQ multiplex PCR was the method, and the copy in TCRdb shows in-frame clones only, minus some. This sample carries around 140,000 clones, about nine tenths of them seen once, and the ten largest clones take roughly 2%. The sample was peripheral blood, taken 28 days after the second AZD1222 dose. The TCR comes from an adult who received the AZD1222 COVID-19 vaccine. The chain employs TRBV18 and TRBJ1-1, with a weak D call TRBD1 (5 bases). The DNA for the CDR3 is TGTGCCAGCTCACCGCAGGGAGAGAACACTGAAGCTTTCTTT. This encodes CASSPQGENTEAFF.